These 24 T cell receptor beta chains originate from one sample sequenced in a study of blood T cell repertoires in COVID-19. Data came from immunoSEQ multiplex PCR; TCRdb stores just in-frame clones and leaves some out. In the table there are about 130,000 clones, roughly four fifths of which are singletons. The sample comprised peripheral blood. The receptors shown here come from a human donor in a cohort sampled during active COVID-19.

The V call is TRBV20-1, the J call TRBJ2-5, with TRBD2 identical over 11 bases. The CDR3 is made up of 15 amino acids. Germline lookup yields CDR1 DFQATT and CDR2 SNEGSKA (reference sequence). Trimming took 3 bases from V and 4 from J; bases not matched to a gene: 7. CDR3 nucleotides: TGCAGTGCTAGTGTTAGCGGGGGGGAACTAGAGACCCAGTACTTC. As protein: CSASVSGGELETQYF.

This chain's CDR3 is CASRAGRPNTEAFF. CDR3 DNA: TGTGCCAGCAGGGCCGGGAGGCCGAACACTGAAGCTTTCTTT. V and J are TRBV28 and TRBJ1-1; D remains ambiguous. CDR3 length: 14 amino acids. The germline V and J ends were trimmed by 6 bases and 1 base, with 12 bases remaining between them. Germline V gives CDR1 MDHEN, CDR2 SYDVKM.

This sequence joins TRBV5-6 and TRBJ2-6; tentative D call: TRBD1 (6 bases). Trimming shortened V by 2 bases and J by 4 bases, and 10 bases separated the two germline ends. CDR3 size: 15 residues. Germline assignment: CDR1 SGHDT and CDR2 YYEEEE. In nucleotides, the CDR3 is TGTGCCAGCAGCTTACAGGGATACGGGGCCAACGTCCTGACTTTC. Translation: CASSLQGYGANVLTF.

This clone appeared a single time. This chain uses TRBV2 with TRBJ1-2; 10 nucleotides agree with TRBD1. V was pared by 5 bases and J by 4 bases, with 10 bases of the junction left unmatched. CDR1 is SNHLY, CDR2 FYNNEI, per germline. The CDR3 consists of 16 residues. In DNA form, the CDR3 reads TGTGCCAGCAGTCCCGGGACAGGGGAGGGAATCTATGGCTACACCTTC. Translating gives CASSPGTGEGIYGYTF. The variable domain in full, completed from reference TRBV2 and TRBJ1-2, reads EPEVTQTPSHQVTQMGQEVILRCVPISNHLYFYWYRQILGQKVEFLVSFYNNEISEKSEIFDDQFSVERPDGSNFTLKIRSTKLEDSAMYFCASSPGTGEGIYGYTFGSGTRLTVV.

For the CDR3, the DNA is TGTGTCAGAAGCTTAGTCTATAGCAATCAGCCCCAGCATTTT. Amino acids: CVRSLVYSNQPQHF. The genes are TRBV7-5 and TRBJ1-5. TRBV7-5 represents a pseudogene. This CDR3 region has 14 residues.

The chain couples TRBV6-6 to TRBJ1-1; D is possibly TRBD1 (6 bases). V was trimmed by 2 bases and J by 7 bases, leaving 14 bases between them. The CDR3 is 14 amino acids. Germline lookup yields CDR1 MNHNY and CDR2 SVGAGI (reference sequence). Here the CDR3 DNA reads TGTGCCAGCAGTTACCCCCGGACAGACGATGAAGCTTTCTTT. As protein: CASSYPRTDDEAFF.

The rearrangement links TRBV3-1 (or the pseudogene TRBV3-2) to TRBJ2-3, with 7 positions matching TRBD1. The CDR3 has 17 amino acids. Trimming took 1 base from V and 3 from J; bases not matched to a gene: 10. The germline V gene has CDR1 LGHDT and CDR2 YNNKEL (reference sequence). DNA of the CDR3: TGTGCCAGCAGCCAAGGAGGTACAGGGGTGAGGACAGATACGCAGTATTTT. Translating it yields CASSQGGTGVRTDTQYF.

The rearrangement links TRBV6-1 to TRBJ2-7, with D possibly TRBD1 on 5 matching bases. The germline CDR1 and CDR2 sequences are MNHNS and SASEGT. The CDR3 is 14 residues long. The germline V and J ends were trimmed by 0 bases and 2 bases, with 8 bases remaining between them. In DNA, the CDR3 is TGTGCCAGCAGTGAAGCGCTGGACACCTACGAGCAGTACTTC. Amino acids: CASSEALDTYEQYF.

The chain joins TRBV3-1 (or the pseudogene TRBV3-2) to TRBJ1-1; D possibly corresponds to TRBD1 (5 bases). This CDR3 has 16 amino acids. Germline V CDR1 and CDR2: LGHDT, YNNKEL (reference sequence). The V end lost 4 bases, the J end lost 4 bases, and 19 bases lay between the germline ends. The CDR3 loop reads CASSPNMWGRGTEAFF. The CDR3 nucleotides read TGTGCCAGCAGCCCCAACATGTGGGGCCGTGGCACTGAAGCTTTCTTT.

This clone occurred a few times. V is TRBV3-1 (or the pseudogene TRBV3-2) and J is TRBJ2-5, with TRBD2 matching 9 bases. Germline loops: CDR1 LGHDT, CDR2 YNNKEL (reference sequence). V shed 4 bases, J shed 5 bases, and the junction held 11 bases outside the gene matches. The length of the CDR3 is 16 residues. The CDR3 region is CASSLDSGGAPETQYF. The DNA of the CDR3 is TGTGCCAGCAGCCTGGATAGCGGGGGAGCCCCGGAGACCCAGTACTTC.

The V and J genes are TRBV27 and TRBJ2-7; tentatively, D is TRBD2 (5 bases). This CDR3 comprises 15 residues. Trimming left V 5 bases short and J 0 bases short, with 14 bases between. Looked up from germline, CDR1 is MNHEY and CDR2 is SMNVEV (reference sequence). This chain's CDR3 is CASSKMGDYSYEQYF. Here the CDR3 DNA reads TGTGCCAGCAGTAAGATGGGCGACTACTCCTACGAGCAGTACTTC.

V gene TRBV29-1 combines with J gene TRBJ1-1; no reliable D call. The CDR3 consists of 14 residues. Trimming removed 4 bases at V and 3 bases at J, with 15 bases between. CDR1 and CDR2 from the germline V gene are SQVTM and ANQGSEA. The DNA of the CDR3 is TGCAGCGTTGCTCCAGAGAATCGGGACACTGAAGCTTTCTTT. Translated, it gives CSVAPENRDTEAFF. Supplemented by reference TRBV29-1 and TRBJ1-1, the full variable domain reads SAVISQKPSRDICQRGTSLTIQCQVDSQVTMMFWYRQQPGQSLTLIATANQGSEATYESGFVIDKFPISRPNLTFSTLTVSNMSPEDSSIYLCSVAPENRDTEAFFGQGTRLTVV.

The V gene is TRBV10-2, the J gene TRBJ1-1; D unresolved. The germline V gene has CDR1 WSHSY and CDR2 SAAADI. The CDR3 sequence is 12 residues long. The V end lost 7 bases, the J end lost 1 base, and 7 bases lay between the germline ends. Here the CDR3 reads CASKSGNTEAFF. In nucleotides, the CDR3 is TGCGCCAGCAAGTCGGGGAACACTGAAGCTTTCTTT.

The CDR3 region is CASSITGAGANVLTF. Written as DNA, the CDR3 is TGTGCCAGTAGTATAACAGGGGCTGGGGCCAACGTCCTGACTTTC. J is TRBJ2-6 and V is TRBV19; the match to TRBD1 covers 7 bases. Looked up from germline, CDR1 is LNHDA and CDR2 is SQIVND (reference sequence). J was trimmed by 2 bases and V by 2 bases; bases with no gene match: 0. This CDR3 is built from 15 residues.

The chain carries TRBV2 and TRBJ1-3, with 10 bases aligning to TRBD1. This CDR3 spans 13 amino acids. Germline V gives CDR1 SNHLY, CDR2 FYNNEI. V dropped 6 bases and J dropped 8; count of bases not matched to a gene: 4. The chain's CDR3 is CASRPGQGHTIYF. CDR3 in DNA: TGTGCCAGCAGGCCGGGACAGGGGCACACCATATATTTT.

The V call is TRBV10-3, the J call TRBJ2-1, with a tentative D call TRBD1 (6 bases). V gave up 3 bases and J gave up 4 bases, with 16 bases separating them. The CDR3 covers 16 residues. The V gene's germline CDR1 is ENHRY and CDR2 SYGVKD. The CDR3 sequence: CAISEGGSGIYNEQFF. CDR3 in DNA: TGTGCCATCAGTGAAGGGGGATCGGGGATATACAATGAGCAGTTCTTC.

The rearrangement uses TRBV27 and TRBJ1-4; TRBD1 matches at 8 bases. Germline assignment: CDR1 MNHEY and CDR2 SMNVEV (reference sequence). J lost 7 bases, V lost 5 bases, and 12 bases had no gene match. CDR3 length equals 16 residues. The CDR3 is CASSPGTGGASEKLFF. CDR3 sequence (DNA): TGTGCCAGCAGTCCTGGAACAGGGGGAGCGAGTGAAAAACTGTTTTTT. The variable domain in full, completed from reference TRBV27 and TRBJ1-4, reads EAQVTQNPRYLITVTGKKLTVTCSQNMNHEYMSWYRQDPGLGLRQIYYSMNVEVTDKGDVPEGYKVSRKEKRNFPLILESPSPNQTSLYFCASSPGTGGASEKLFFGSGTQLSVL.

The rearrangement uses TRBV28 and TRBJ2-7, with 9 bases matching TRBD1. The ends lost 2 bases at V and 5 bases at J; junction bases unmatched: 4. This CDR3 has 14 residues. Germline values: CDR1 MDHEN, CDR2 SYDVKM. The DNA of the CDR3 is TGTGCCAGCAGTTTAAACAGGGGGCAGGACGAGCAGTACTTC. Translating gives CASSLNRGQDEQYF.

This clone was counted a single time. V usage is TRBV30 and J usage is TRBJ1-1, with TRBD1 identical over 7 bases. The CDR3 covers 18 residues. With V trimmed by 4 bases and J by 0 bases, 17 bases remained unmatched. CDR1 GTSNPN and CDR2 SVGIG come from the germline V gene (reference sequence). The CDR3 nucleotides read TGTGCCTGGACCCGCCGGAGACAGGGTCTGAAGATGAACACTGAAGCTTTCTTT. It is translated as CAWTRRRQGLKMNTEAFF.

The chain couples TRBV5-1 to TRBJ2-3, with D maybe TRBD1 (6 bases). This CDR3 region has 15 residues. Trimming took 4 bases from V and 2 from J, leaving 14 bases between them. Germline CDR1 SGHRS, CDR2 YFSETQ. The DNA for the CDR3 is TGCGCCAGCAGCCTAATGGGGGCTTACACAGATACGCAGTATTTT. Protein product: CASSLMGAYTDTQYF.

This chain links TRBV19 with TRBJ2-7; D is ambiguous. The V end lost 3 bases, the J end lost 3 bases, and 6 bases lay between the germline ends. Per germline, CDR1 LNHDA and CDR2 SQIVND (reference sequence). The CDR3 extends over 12 amino acids. The CDR3 DNA sequence: TGTGCCAGTAGTATGAACAGCTACGAGCAGTACTTC. It is translated as CASSMNSYEQYF.

CDR3 residues: CASGAGEQYF. For the CDR3, the DNA is TGTGCCTCAGGGGCGGGCGAGCAGTACTTC. The J gene is TRBJ2-7, the V gene TRBV30, with a tentative D call TRBD1 (6 bases). CDR1 is GTSNPN, CDR2 SVGIG, per germline (reference sequence). V was cut by 7 bases and J by 6 bases, with 10 bases left in between. This CDR3 has 10 amino acids.

The chain uses TRBV5-4 and TRBJ2-7, with D possibly TRBD1 on 6 matching bases. Germline CDR1 is SGHNT and CDR2 is YYREEE (reference sequence). Trimming pared 5 bases from V and 2 bases from J, leaving 17 bases between. The CDR3 has 15 amino acids. The CDR3 loop is CASRFQGSPTYEQYF. In nucleotides, the CDR3 is TGTGCCAGCAGGTTCCAGGGGTCCCCCACCTACGAGCAGTACTTC.

The chain joins TRBV18 to TRBJ2-7, with 8 bases aligning to TRBD1. CDR3 length: 16 residues. J gave up 7 bases and V 5 bases, and 16 bases lay outside the gene matches. CDR1 and CDR2 from the germline V gene are KGHSH and LQKENI. In DNA form, the CDR3 reads TGTGCCAGCTCAGTCACAAGTCAGGGGGCGCTGGGGGAGCAGTACTTC. Protein: CASSVTSQGALGEQYF.